This T cell receptor (beta chain) comes out of a study of blood T cell repertoires in COVID-19. Generated by immunoSEQ multiplex PCR, the TCRdb table keeps only in-frame clones and is missing some. The table includes some 250,000 clones, around 90% detected once. CDR3 length: 11 amino acids. CDR1 and CDR2 (germline): SQVTM, ANQGSEA. V dropped 4 bases and J dropped 4 bases, with 7 bases sitting between them. The source of this sequence is a woman aged 30 to 39 with acute or convalescent COVID-19. The sample consisted of peripheral blood. The chain is built from TRBV29-1 and TRBJ2-5; D is uncertain. Here the CDR3 DNA reads TGCAGCGTTGTAAAACTAGAGACCCAGTACTTC. This translates into CSVVKLETQYF.